Below are 15 T cell receptor beta chains sequenced from a single sample in a study of blood T cell repertoires in COVID-19. Repertoires were generated with immunoSEQ multiplex PCR, while TCRdb's copy carries only in-frame clones and drops some. This sample has 300,000 to 350,000 clones; roughly 86% occur once, and the top ten carry more than 5.5%. Sample: peripheral blood. These receptors were taken from a woman in her seventies with COVID-19, enrolled during active disease.

The V gene is TRBV25-1, the J gene TRBJ1-3; D is possibly TRBD1 (5 bases). Trimming took off 3 bases at V and 0 bases at J, with 18 bases between the two ends. Germline V lookup: CDR1 MGHDK, CDR2 SYGVNS. CDR3 length equals 18 residues. The CDR3: CASSDPLQGKDSGNTIYF. CDR3 DNA sequence: TGTGCCAGCAGTGACCCCCTCCAGGGCAAGGACTCTGGAAACACCATATATTTT.

This chain links TRBV19 with TRBJ1-2, with D possibly TRBD1 on 6 matching bases. Trimming pared 7 bases from V and 6 bases from J, leaving 15 bases between. From germline, CDR1 is LNHDA and CDR2 SQIVND (reference sequence). The CDR3 has 13 amino acids. This CDR3 is CASTLRGADGYTF. The CDR3 bases are TGTGCCAGTACCCTTCGGGGGGCTGATGGCTACACCTTC.

The V gene is TRBV6-1, the J gene TRBJ1-1; D remains ambiguous. The length of the CDR3 is 13 residues. Germline-derived CDR1 and CDR2 are MNHNS and SASEGT. V shed 10 bases and J shed 0 bases, with 12 bases lying between them. CDR3: CATEPLLNTEAFF. CDR3 DNA sequence: TGTGCCACCGAACCTCTACTGAACACTGAAGCTTTCTTT.

The chain employs TRBV4-2 and TRBJ1-2; D is perhaps TRBD1 (5 bases). This CDR3 is 17 amino acids long. V was trimmed by 0 bases and J by 3 bases, leaving 17 bases between them. CDR1 is LGHNA and CDR2 is YNFKEQ in the germline V gene. The CDR3 loop is CASSQDLVQGHYYGYTF. CDR3 DNA sequence: TGTGCCAGCAGCCAAGATCTGGTCCAGGGCCATTACTATGGCTACACCTTC.

The chain recombines TRBV7-9 with TRBJ1-2; D not certain. V was clipped by 3 bases and J by 6 bases, with 17 bases between them. The CDR3 length is 15 residues. Germline V gives CDR1 SEHNR, CDR2 FQNEAQ (reference sequence). This CDR3 reads CASSLNAGAYNGYTF. CDR3 nucleotide sequence: TGTGCCAGCAGCTTGAATGCGGGAGCTTATAATGGCTACACCTTC.

The chain employs TRBV6-1 and TRBJ2-5; D unclear. The V gene's germline CDR1 is MNHNS and CDR2 SASEGT. Trimming took off 2 bases at V and 3 bases at J, with 4 bases between the two ends. This CDR3 has 12 residues. The CDR3 spells CASSELKETQYF. CDR3 DNA sequence: TGTGCCAGCAGTGAACTAAAAGAGACCCAGTACTTC.

This clone appeared a few times. V and J are TRBV5-4 and TRBJ1-1; D not resolved. Germline-derived CDR1 and CDR2 are SGHNT and YYREEE (reference sequence). The CDR3 runs to 13 residues. The ends were cut back, 2 bases at V and 1 base at J, with 6 bases in the middle. This chain's CDR3 is CASSFPENTEAFF. In DNA form, the CDR3 reads TGTGCCAGCAGCTTCCCAGAGAACACTGAAGCTTTCTTT.

The CDR3 nucleotides read TGTGCCTGGGGCCCCGGGACAGGGGTCTACGAGCAGTACTTC. It translates to CAWGPGTGVYEQYF. V usage is TRBV30 and J usage is TRBJ2-7, with 10 bases that match TRBD1. This CDR3 comprises 14 residues. Germline loops: CDR1 GTSNPN, CDR2 SVGIG (reference sequence). J gave up 3 bases and V 5 bases, and 7 bases lay outside the gene matches.

In this sample, this clone turned up once. The gene calls are TRBV5-8 and TRBJ1-4, with 9 nucleotides matching TRBD1. V lost 5 bases and J lost 3; bases outside the gene matches: 2. The CDR3 has 14 residues. Germline CDR1 reads SGHTS; CDR2 reads YDEGEE. The CDR3 DNA sequence: TGTGCCAGCAGTCGGGACAGGGCTAATGAAAAACTGTTTTTT. Its protein is CASSRDRANEKLFF.

V gene TRBV12-5 combines with J gene TRBJ2-2; 11 positions agree with TRBD1. Germline V gene data show CDR1 as LGHNT and CDR2 as FRNRAP. Trimming removed 7 bases from V and 3 bases from J; junction bases left unmatched: 7. The CDR3 runs to 16 residues. The CDR3 coding sequence is TGTGCTAGTGCCCCGGGACAGGGGGGGGACACCGGGGAGCTGTTTTTT. Translating gives CASAPGQGGDTGELFF.

The rearrangement links TRBV28 to TRBJ1-2; no clear D gene. This CDR3 has 13 amino acids. V lost 6 bases to trimming and J lost 3 bases, with 11 bases between them. The germline V gene has CDR1 MDHEN and CDR2 SYDVKM. The chain's CDR3 is CASRTQLHYGYTF. CDR3 DNA sequence: TGTGCCAGCAGAACCCAACTACACTATGGCTACACCTTC.

Only one count was recorded for this clone. The chain combines TRBV5-1 with TRBJ2-1; TRBD2 matches at 12 bases. CDR3 length equals 19 residues. Germline assignment: CDR1 SGHRS and CDR2 YFSETQ. The ends lost 0 bases at V and 0 bases at J; junction bases unmatched: 7. This CDR3 is CASSLGRTSGTSSYNEQFF. As DNA, the CDR3 is TGCGCCAGCAGCTTGGGTAGGACTAGCGGGACCAGCTCCTACAATGAGCAGTTCTTC.

V is TRBV6-5 and J is TRBJ2-4; D is possibly TRBD1 (5 bases). Trimming removed 6 bases at V and 12 bases at J, with 15 bases between. CDR1 is MNHEY, CDR2 SVGAGI, per germline. The CDR3 has 12 residues. The CDR3 DNA follows: TGTGCCAGCAGACACTACCCCGACAGTCAGTACTTC. Protein product: CASRHYPDSQYF.

The V gene is TRBV30, the J gene TRBJ2-3; 9 bases map to TRBD2. The germline CDR1 and CDR2 sequences are GTSNPN and SVGIG (reference sequence). Germline trimming cut 5 bases from V and 2 bases from J; bases unmatched to any gene: 5. The length of the CDR3 is 14 residues. The CDR3 loop is CAWGRLADTDTQYF. CDR3 in DNA: TGTGCCTGGGGGAGACTAGCGGACACAGATACGCAGTATTTT.

The rearrangement uses TRBV27 and TRBJ2-7; D might be TRBD2 (6 bases). V lost 6 bases and J 2 bases, leaving 17 bases between the germline ends. The CDR3 loop spans 15 amino acids. Germline lookup yields CDR1 MNHEY and CDR2 SMNVEV (reference sequence). CDR3 in DNA: TGTGCCAGCAGCCTAGGGGCGGGGACGACCTACGAGCAGTACTTC. Its protein is CASSLGAGTTYEQYF.